This is a list of T cell receptor beta chains from one sample in a study of CD8+ T cells in alopecia areata. Using immunoSEQ multiplex PCR, the repertoire was profiled, and TCRdb retains in-frame clones only, with some absent. The sample shows around 300,000 clones, 60% of them seen only once. The sequencing used CD4+ T cells sorted from blood, collected at week 52, from a patient treated with tofacitinib. The receptors originated from a human donor with alopecia areata. CDR3s include the opening cysteine and the closing phenylalanine or tryptophan.

v_call,j_call,cdr3_aa
TRBV29-1,TRBJ2-1,CSAPRGVAYNEQFF
TRBV6-5,TRBJ2-3,CASSSRLASTDTQYF
TRBV5-1,TRBJ1-1,CASSLRTGNTEAFF
TRBV30,TRBJ1-2,CAWSVLGQGAHTF
TRBV9,TRBJ2-5,CASSSPGLAGQETQYF
TRBV18,TRBJ1-6,CASSPLQGWSYNSPLHF
TRBV2,TRBJ2-1,CASSGTYNEQFF
TRBV18,TRBJ1-1,CASSPLRANTEAFF
TRBV29-1,TRBJ2-2,CSVPGQSNTGELFF
TRBV30,TRBJ2-7,CASGTGSEQYF
TRBV6-5,TRBJ2-7,CASSSGWTGTYEQYF
TRBV29-1,TRBJ2-1,CSGLGGPLLGNEQFF
TRBV4-2,TRBJ2-5,CASSQEKAAWETQYF
TRBV30,TRBJ1-3,CAWSLQAQRGNTIYF
TRBV11-2,TRBJ1-2,CASNPLRSDYTF
TRBV29-1,TRBJ2-3,CSVVSLGAQYF
TRBV6-6,TRBJ1-2,CASSRDDNYGYTF
TRBV7-8,TRBJ1-1,CASSFEGLSTEAFF
TRBV29-1,TRBJ2-2,CSASQGPGELFF
TRBV4-3,TRBJ2-3,CASSQIGDTQYF
TRBV29-1,TRBJ2-5,CSVAGPGDGETQYF
TRBV11-1,TRBJ2-4,CASSPGAKNIQYF
TRBV19,TRBJ2-1,CASSEAWDEQFF
TRBV30,TRBJ2-5,CAWSVLTVQETQYF
TRBV5-6,TRBJ2-7,CASSFGRPSYEQYF
TRBV5-1,TRBJ2-3,CASSPRLEDTQYF
TRBV29-1,TRBJ1-4,CSVDSRGGGEKLFF
TRBV2,TRBJ1-3,CASSEQGTYSGNTIYF
TRBV7-9,TRBJ2-7,CASSSRELVSYEQYF
TRBV7-8,TRBJ2-5,CASSFAETQYF
TRBV6-5,TRBJ2-5,CASSYFWTGLQETQYF
TRBV30,TRBJ1-1,CAWRIGMNTEAFF
TRBV25-1,TRBJ2-7,CASSAGQSYEQYF
TRBV15,TRBJ2-7,CATSRDRGAYEQYF
TRBV30,TRBJ2-3,CAWSVIRKGTDTQYF
TRBV18,TRBJ2-5,CASSPTSAQETQYF
TRBV29-1,TRBJ1-1,CSVEEGAGVTEAFF
TRBV6-5,TRBJ2-2,CARVGNTGELFF
TRBV10-3,TRBJ2-3,CAARGGGAASTDTQYF
TRBV4-1,TRBJ2-3,CASSRTAGAQYF
TRBV4-2,TRBJ2-1,CASSQVLASGHNEQFF